This T cell receptor beta chain appears in the sequencing data of a study of blood T cell repertoires in COVID-19. The study recruited people aged 18 to 89 years across around 23 US areas. Clinical history as reported by participants underpinned cohort assignment. This clone has just one count. Here immunoSEQ multiplex PCR was the method, and the copy in TCRdb shows in-frame clones only, minus some. Seen here are around 300,000 clones, around 90% observed once, and the top ten hold around 3%. The CDR3 is made up of 14 amino acids. Per germline, CDR1 SGHTA and CDR2 FQGNSA. Trimming took off 6 bases at V and 1 base at J, with 10 bases between the two ends.

The sequencing sample was made of PBMCs or T cells enriched from blood (not recorded which). The V and J genes are TRBV7-2 and TRBJ2-1; no reliable D call. The sequence came from a woman aged 45-60 years who had recovered from COVID-19. CDR3 amino acids: CASRKSASYNEQFF. The CDR3 DNA sequence: TGTGCCAGCAGAAAGAGCGCGTCCTACAATGAGCAGTTCTTC.